This TCR beta chain was obtained from a study of T cell changes during pregnancy in multiple sclerosis. The CDR3 extends over 15 amino acids. Losses at the gene ends were 3 bases for V and 9 bases for J; bases not matched to a gene: 11. Germline CDR1 and CDR2: SGHRS and YFSETQ. Data came from immunoSEQ multiplex PCR; TCRdb stores just in-frame clones and leaves some out. The sample holds 30,000 to 40,000 clones, roughly nine tenths seen once. The sequences come from CD8+ T cells from peripheral blood mononuclear cells, collected in the second trimester of pregnancy. The chain uses TRBV5-1 and TRBJ2-1; 8 bases align to TRBD2. The receptor comes from a female donor with multiple sclerosis, enrolled in a pregnancy study. The CDR3 DNA reads TGCGCCAGCAGCTGGAGTCAAGCGGGAGAATTTGAGCAGTTCTTC. It codes for CASSWSQAGEFEQFF. Full variable domain (rest looked up from reference TRBV5-1 and TRBJ2-1): KAGVTQTPRYLIKTRGQQVTLSCSPISGHRSVSWYQQTPGQGLQFLFEYFSETQRNKGNFPGRFSGRQFSNSRSEMNVSTLELGDSALYLCASSWSQAGEFEQFFGPGTRLTVL.